These 18 T cell receptor beta chains were all obtained from the same sample, sequenced in a study of cytomegalovirus exposure and HLA in healthy donors. It was with 60 Vbeta and 13 Jbeta primers that the PCR ran. Using immunoSEQ multiplex PCR, the repertoire was profiled, and TCRdb retains in-frame clones only, with some absent. Here the sample table reports around 65,000 clones. The sequenced material came from PBMCs. The receptors were sampled from a young man in good health and CMV-seropositive.

The chain uses TRBV4-2 and TRBJ2-7; 11 bases align to TRBD2. V lost 3 bases and J lost 3; bases outside the gene matches: 4. Germline CDR1 LGHNA, CDR2 YNFKEQ. The CDR3 consists of 15 residues. In nucleotides, the CDR3 is TGTGCCAGCAGCCAGACACTAGCGGGGGTCTACGAGCAGTACTTC. Protein: CASSQTLAGVYEQYF.

This chain links TRBV4-1 with TRBJ2-1, with D possibly TRBD2 on 6 matching bases. CDR3 length: 16 residues. The germline V and J ends were trimmed by 4 bases and 5 bases, with 18 bases remaining between them. CDR1 is MGHRA and CDR2 is YSYEKL in the germline V gene. The CDR3 reads CASSPVGGPFDNEQFF. The CDR3 DNA reads TGCGCCAGCAGCCCGGTCGGGGGACCGTTCGACAATGAGCAGTTCTTC.

The rearrangement joins TRBV27 to TRBJ1-2; TRBD1 is a possible D gene (6 bases). This CDR3 region has 14 residues. Germline assignment: CDR1 MNHEY and CDR2 SMNVEV (reference sequence). V lost 3 bases, J lost 1 base, and 9 bases lay in between. The CDR3 here is CASSLDRNNYGYTF. CDR3 bases: TGTGCCAGCAGTTTGGACAGAAATAACTATGGCTACACCTTC.

The rearrangement joins TRBV7-9 to TRBJ1-1; possible D gene TRBD1, 6 bases. V lost 1 base and J 4 bases, leaving 16 bases between the germline ends. Germline CDR1 and CDR2: SEHNR and FQNEAQ (reference sequence). The CDR3 is made up of 16 amino acids. The CDR3 is CASSLGGRGYGTEAFF. Written as DNA, the CDR3 is TGTGCCAGCAGCTTAGGGGGGAGGGGGTATGGCACTGAAGCTTTCTTT.

The chain carries TRBV6-5 and TRBJ1-2, with 7 bases identical to TRBD1. The CDR3 runs to 13 residues. The germline V gene encodes CDR1 MNHEY and CDR2 SVGAGI. V lost 6 bases to trimming and J lost 3 bases; unmatched junction nucleotides: 4. The CDR3 is CASSFRGDYGYTF. The CDR3 DNA follows: TGTGCCAGCAGCTTCAGGGGGGACTATGGCTACACCTTC.

The rearrangement links TRBV6-5 to TRBJ1-2, with 9 bases fitting TRBD1. The CDR3 length is 13 residues. V lost 5 bases and J lost 5; bases outside the gene matches: 3. Germline V gene lookup returns CDR1 MNHEY and CDR2 SVGAGI. CDR3 bases: TGTGCCAGCAGTCGCGGACAGGGGTATGGCTACACCTTC. Amino acid sequence: CASSRGQGYGYTF.

CDR3: CASSPTGTGAGGYTF. CDR3 DNA sequence: TGTGCCAGCAGTCCGACCGGGACAGGGGCTGGAGGCTACACCTTC. The chain carries TRBV27 and TRBJ1-2; 10 nucleotides match TRBD1. The J segment lost 8 bases and the V segment lost 5 bases, leaving 11 bases of the junction unmatched. This CDR3 contains 15 residues. CDR1 and CDR2 (germline): MNHEY, SMNVEV (reference sequence).

The rearrangement links TRBV30 to TRBJ2-5; unclear D gene. The ends were cut back, 3 bases at V and 0 bases at J, with 5 bases in the middle. There are 12 residues in the CDR3. Per the germline V gene, CDR1 is GTSNPN and CDR2 is SVGIG (reference sequence). CDR3 DNA sequence: TGTGCCTGGAGGAACTACCAAGAGACCCAGTACTTC. Its translation: CAWRNYQETQYF.

The V gene is TRBV6-1, the J gene TRBJ2-7, with D possibly TRBD1 on 6 matching bases. The V gene's germline CDR1 is MNHNS and CDR2 SASEGT. V was shortened by 2 bases and J by 4 bases, with 6 bases between the two germline ends. This CDR3 comprises 12 residues. The DNA for the CDR3 is TGTGCCAGCAGTGAAACAGGGTACGAGCAGTACTTC. As protein: CASSETGYEQYF.

The V call is TRBV11-3, the J call TRBJ2-1, with TRBD2 matching 9 bases. Trimming cost V 5 bases and J 6 bases; bases outside gene matches: 11. Germline V gives CDR1 SGHNT, CDR2 YENEEA. The CDR3 contains 16 residues. DNA of the CDR3: TGTGCCAGCAGCCCTGGGACTAGCAGGGGGGTCAATGAGCAGTTCTTC. Translated: CASSPGTSRGVNEQFF.

J is TRBJ2-7 and V is TRBV13; 8 bases are a match to TRBD2. This CDR3 has 13 amino acids. V shed 6 bases and J 3 bases; nucleotides not matched to a gene: 4. Germline-derived CDR1 and CDR2 are PRHDT and FYEKMQ (reference sequence). CDR3 sequence reads: CASRPGGNYEQYF. Here the CDR3 DNA reads TGTGCCAGCAGGCCGGGAGGGAACTACGAGCAGTACTTC.

The chain joins TRBV28 to TRBJ1-1, with D unresolved. Germline-derived CDR1 and CDR2 are MDHEN and SYDVKM. The CDR3 is 12 amino acids. V shed 9 bases and J shed 0 bases, with 8 bases lying between them. CDR3 residues: CASLALNTEAFF. DNA for the CDR3: TGTGCCAGTTTGGCCTTGAACACTGAAGCTTTCTTT.

This chain links TRBV7-9 with TRBJ2-3, with 16 bases fitting TRBD2. Germline-derived CDR1 and CDR2 are SEHNR and FQNEAQ (reference sequence). The CDR3 runs to 17 residues. V lost 4 bases and J lost 7; bases outside the gene matches: 8. The chain's CDR3 is CASSSGTSGGVRHTQYF. CDR3 nucleotides: TGTGCCAGCAGCTCCGGGACTAGCGGGGGGGTACGGCATACGCAGTATTTT.

This chain joins TRBV11-3 and TRBJ2-3, with 8 positions matching TRBD2. The CDR3 is 16 amino acids. The V and J ends lost 1 base and 6 bases, in that order; junction bases with no gene match: 9. Per the germline V gene, CDR1 is SGHNT and CDR2 is YENEEA. For the CDR3, the DNA is TGTGCCAGCAGCTTAGTACCCGGGAGGGCCCGTGATACGCAGTATTTT. It yields the protein CASSLVPGRARDTQYF.

J is TRBJ2-1 and V is TRBV19; 7 nucleotides agree with TRBD1. The CDR3 totals 15 residues. CDR1 is LNHDA, CDR2 SQIVND, per germline (reference sequence). V trimming: 3 bases; J trimming: 5 bases; junction bases outside the gene matches: 7. DNA for the CDR3: TGTGCCAGTAGTATCGTCGGGACAGAAGACAATGAGCAGTTCTTC. Amino acid sequence: CASSIVGTEDNEQFF.

The V call is TRBV27, the J call TRBJ1-3; no reliable D call. Trimming removed 5 bases from V and 2 bases from J, with 10 bases in between. The length of the CDR3 is 14 residues. Germline CDR1 and CDR2: MNHEY and SMNVEV (reference sequence). CDR3 in amino acids: CASSTPRTGNTIYF. In DNA, the CDR3 is TGTGCCAGCAGTACCCCGAGGACTGGAAACACCATATATTTT.

V usage is TRBV10-3 and J usage is TRBJ2-5; 7 bases agree with TRBD2. The ends lost 3 bases at V and 5 bases at J; junction bases unmatched: 6. The CDR3 length is 14 residues. Germline V gene lookup returns CDR1 ENHRY and CDR2 SYGVKD. The CDR3 is CAISEQRDGETQYF. The CDR3 DNA reads TGTGCCATCAGTGAACAGCGGGATGGTGAGACCCAGTACTTC.

The chain has TRBV30 and TRBJ1-2; a possible D gene is TRBD1 (5 bases). V lost 0 bases, J lost 1 base, and 9 bases lay in between. CDR1 is GTSNPN, CDR2 SVGIG, per germline (reference sequence). This CDR3 contains 14 residues. The CDR3 protein is CAWSVGGDNYGYTF. The CDR3 nucleotides read TGTGCCTGGAGTGTAGGAGGGGATAACTATGGCTACACCTTC.